This T cell receptor beta chain was recovered during a study of blood T cell repertoires in COVID-19. Whole-study context: Nucleic acid was either cDNA or gDNA, and it came from T cells, B-cell-depleted T cells, or PBMCs.

The CDR3 contains 12 residues. CDR1 is MNHEY, CDR2 SMNVEV, per germline (reference sequence). Trimming removed 8 bases from V and 11 bases from J, with 16 bases in between. Produced via immunoSEQ multiplex PCR; TCRdb's table is partial and in-frame only. The table lists about 180,000 clones, roughly 82% of them singletons. This clone was picked up one time. The chain is built from TRBV27 and TRBJ1-5; D call uncertain. Sequenced sample: peripheral blood. The source is a woman in her 70s with acute or convalescent COVID-19. CDR3 sequence (DNA): TGTGCCAGCGGAGAAAGCCGGCTGTCCCAGCATTTT. It translates to CASGESRLSQHF.